This T cell receptor (beta chain) was identified in a study of monozygotic twins with inflammatory bowel disease (dated by TCRdb to between 2019 and 2020). Background on the whole study: In total, about 30 monozygotic twin pairs made up the full study: 19 Danish pairs, all IBD-discordant, plus nine German pairs, of which four were IBD-concordant and five were IBD-discordant. Each individual had, on average, about 151 000 unique TCRalpha sequences and 181 000 unique TCRbeta sequences available for analysis. Disease-associated traits were sought mainly through comparisons between IBD patients and their genetically identical healthy co-twins within discordant pairs. Study-wide findings and limitations: IBD patients had lower TCRbeta repertoire diversity, measured by the inverse Simpson index, than their healthy co-twins. Because patients were on differing immunosuppressive treatments, the repertoires may have picked up extra background noise and inter-individual variability. Fewer clonotypes were shared with other individuals by IBD patients than by healthy twins, most markedly in patients showing signs of disease activity. Concordant and discordant twins showed no difference in repertoire similarity, possibly because of limited statistical power. No single strong signal or clonotype linked to IBD turned up in the results, so the idea that one exists was not supported. Different T cell subtypes could not be distinguished in the analysis.

About this clonotype itself: Its antigen is still unknown.

From cysteine to phenylalanine, the CDR3 is 12 amino acids long. Only the protein is available. Sequences DFQATT (CDR1) and SNEGSKA (CDR2) are obtained from the germline V gene (reference sequence). Receptor libraries were prepared by 5' RACE. For each TCR library, approximately 4,000 ng of total RNA was used. For each sample, cDNA synthesis with SMARTScribe reverse transcriptase was split into eight separate reactions. During cDNA synthesis, template switching was used to introduce unique molecular identifiers that contained a 6-nucleotide sample barcode. TCRalpha and TCRbeta cDNA was amplified by two nested PCRs of 16 and 9 cycles, with bead purification after each PCR. Before amplification, the cDNA was treated with uracil DNA-glycosylase and purified using the QIAquick PCR purification kit. In the second PCR, Illumina TruSeq-compatible adapters and sample-specific barcodes were added. Library quality and concentration were checked on TapeStation and Qubit, and libraries were pooled at around 4.7 ng each. Sequencing of pooled libraries was carried out on an Illumina HiSeq2500 single-index Rapid Run using 2 x 100 bp reads and custom sequencing primers. In the paper's pipeline: UMI-based consensus assembly with MiGEC version 1.2.6 was used to correct PCR and sequencing errors. MiXCR version 2.1.1 was used to carry out V(D)J alignment, clonotype assembly and CDR3 extraction. Normalisation of gene usage, clonotype sharing and MAIT/NKT TCR abundance was achieved by analysing the top 1000, 10 000 and 20 000 clonotypes per sample. Diversity was computed as the inverse Simpson index with the vegan R package after downsampling to 27 000 UMIs. Paired Mann-Whitney U tests on discordant twin pairs were used, with Benjamini-Hochberg multiple-testing correction. Through TCRdb reprocessing, the reads give one entry per CDR3 protein sequence; DNA is omitted. The V and J calls shown here were made by TCRdb, not taken from the authors' results. The sample's records list more than 100,000 distinct CDR3 sequences. The ten largest clones capture less than 2% of the sample.

From each donor, an approximately 2.3 ml peripheral blood sample was collected into PAXgene tubes and kept at -80 degrees C. Without any T cell sorting, total RNA was extracted from whole blood using the PAXgene blood miRNA kit on an automated QIAcube. Peripheral blood from monozygotic twin pairs, either concordant or discordant for inflammatory bowel disease, underwent deep TCRalpha and TCRbeta repertoire profiling that used unique molecular barcoding. For every twin pair, smoking habits were documented, and each individual was categorised as a current, former or never smoker. Sequences were obtained from blood. The sequence came from a human donor with ulcerative colitis or Crohn's disease, or a healthy co-twin of an affected twin (not recorded which). The rearranged segments are TRBV20-1 and TRBJ1-2. This receptor carries the CDR3 CSARDLGSGYTF.